The present entry profiles one T cell receptor (beta chain) with its context. No cognate antigen has been identified for it. Within one base of it there is no much larger clone, and no base qualities were kept. These data come from a study of vaccination effects on CD4 cells after COVID-19 (dated by TCRdb to 2021 to 2024). A note on the overall study: Each participant got two doses of an mRNA SARS-CoV-2 vaccine, either BNT162b2 or mRNA-1273. Altogether, roughly 10 COVID-19 convalescent patients and a few SARS-CoV-2-naive healthy vaccine recipients made up the full study. SARS-CoV-2 spike-specific CD4+ TCR repertoires from before and after mRNA vaccination were compared in COVID-19 convalescent patients and in infection-naive vaccine recipients. Cultures from other donors in the study were sequenced using the Oncomine TCR Beta short-read assay on an Illumina iSeq 100. What the work shows at the level of the full study, not this receptor alone: Both infection-induced and vaccine-induced clones contracted markedly at late post-vaccination timepoints, which is consistent with waning T cell responses. Limitations of the study were the small number of convalescent patients and the absence of early post-infection timepoints. Among healthy vaccine recipients, nearly all vaccine-induced clones were SARS-CoV-2 mono-reactive, and only 1 of 255 was cross-reactive with common cold coronaviruses.

Sequences MDHEN (CDR1) and SYDVKM (CDR2) are obtained from the germline V gene. The germline V and J ends show losses of 3 bases and 4 bases respectively, and no gene match explains 9 bases of the junction. Inclusive of the bounding cysteine and phenylalanine, the CDR3 is 17 residues long. The read is trimmed to its CDR3 DNA, 51 bases read in frame from base 1. The library relied on the immunoSEQ multiplex PCR assay. DNA from the cultured, isolated CD4+ T cells was subjected to TCR beta CDR3 sequencing. The paper's data handling went like this. Non-productive TCR sequences were removed and reads were trimmed to the CDR3 region, keeping CDR3s of at least 7 amino acids. The MANAFEST web app was used to identify antigen-specific clonotypes by comparing expansion in peptide wells with expansion in reference cultures. Positive clones required FDR<0.05 expansion versus reference and all other wells, odds ratio above 5, and frequency above 0.1% in two replicate wells. A clonotype was defined as cross-reactive if the clonotype was significantly expanded both in SARS-CoV-2 spike wells and in at least one common cold coronavirus spike condition. Levenshtein distance calculated with the stringdist R package was used to assess CDR3 similarity, and unrooted trees were constructed with ape in R 3.6.1. Not all clones reach the TCRdb copy of this immuneACCESS table, which keeps in-frame sequences only. Checked studies attribute under half of the gap to unresolved V genes and leave the rest unexplained. V and J calls plus clone size are reproduced from that table; the DNA served to infer D and trimming. The sample data list tens of thousands of clones, and roughly 76% of these were observed just once. The top ten clonotypes cover roughly 2.7% of the sample.

The ViraFEST assay stimulated PBMC with viral peptide pools and then used TCR sequencing to identify antigen-specific CD4+ T cell clonotypes by expansion. After around 10 days of culture, CD4+ T cells were isolated with the EasySep CD4+ T cell isolation kit. None of the healthy vaccine recipients had a prior SARS-CoV-2 infection, which was confirmed by nucleocapsid antibody tests that came back negative both before and after vaccination. Approximately 2 million PBMC per well were cultured in IMDM with about 5% human AB serum, 8.5 to 10 IU/ml IL-2 and gentamicin, plus 10 ug/ml peptides. Half of the culture medium was replaced with fresh IL-2-containing medium on days 3 and 7. Unless otherwise noted, each peptide stimulation condition was cultured in triplicate wells. PBMC were separated from whole blood using Ficoll-Paque Plus gradient centrifugation and were then either cryopreserved at -140C or used fresh. Overlapping peptide pools spanned the spike proteins of SARS-CoV-2 and the common cold coronaviruses HCoV-NL63, HCoV-OC43 and HCoV-229E. The QIAamp micro DNA kit was used to extract genomic DNA from the cultured CD4+ T cells.

The chain joins TRBV28 to TRBJ2-6; 7 of the junction bases match TRBD2. The source of this sequence is a human donor who received a COVID-19 vaccine. The sample was CD4+ T cells from PBMCs cultured with HCoV-229E spike peptides, taken before COVID-19 vaccination. The cell subset or site label here, explained by the study, means: HCoV-229E spike overlapping peptide pool stimulation. Here is the DNA: TGTGCCAGCAGTTTCGGGGGGAAGGGTCGAGGGGCCAACGTCCTGACTTTC. The translation is CASSFGGKGRGANVLTF.